This TCR beta chain was identified during a study of beta chain features in type 1 diabetes. The table lists this clone with a few counts. TCRB transcripts that were expressed got sequenced, as all of the isolated RNA had been reverse transcribed. Produced via immunoSEQ multiplex PCR; TCRdb's table is partial and in-frame only. The table includes 150,000 to 190,000 clones, around 10% detected once. CDR3 length: 13 amino acids. Trimming cost V 0 bases and J 12 bases, with 16 bases left between them. Germline assignment: CDR1 SGHDT and CDR2 YYEEEE. The sample taken for sequencing was central memory CD4+ T cells from blood. This chain joins TRBV5-6 and TRBJ2-7, with D perhaps TRBD1 (6 bases). The source is a man aged 18 to 29 in good health. The chain's CDR3 is CASSLAGTGSAYF. In DNA form, the CDR3 reads TGTGCCAGCAGCTTGGCCGGAACAGGGTCCGCGTACTTC.